This T cell receptor beta chain was found in a study of blood T cell repertoires in COVID-19. The participants were between about 18 and 90 years old and came from roughly 25 US areas. The CDR3 covers 18 residues. J gave up 6 bases and V 4 bases, and 12 bases lay outside the gene matches. Germline-derived CDR1 and CDR2 are SGDLS and YYNGEE. The data were produced by immunoSEQ multiplex PCR, yet TCRdb's version contains in-frame clones alone and is incomplete. The table records roughly 320,000 clones, 80% to 90% of them present only once. The sequence came from a man aged 25-45 years who had recovered from COVID-19. Sequencing was done on a sample of PBMCs or T cells enriched from blood (not recorded which). The V gene is TRBV9, the J gene TRBJ2-2, with 13 bases fitting TRBD2. The CDR3 nucleotides read TGTGCCAGCAGCCCCCGGACTAGCGGGAGCAGTCGAGCCGGGGAGCTGTTTTTT. Amino acids: CASSPRTSGSSRAGELFF.